The entry below describes one T cell receptor beta chain. Amplification used 60 Vbeta primers and 13 Jbeta primers. Assay used: immunoSEQ multiplex PCR; TCRdb lists only in-frame clones, some missing. This sample has about 110,000 clones, with 55% to 75% found just once. This record comes from a study of cytomegalovirus exposure and HLA in healthy donors. Whole-study context: There were 117 million unique TCR beta sequences, drawn from about 179 million T cells, in an earlier analysis.

Unrecorded immune exposures were likely, despite nominal health at sampling. Trimming took 0 bases from V and 5 from J, leaving 16 bases between them. The germline CDR1 and CDR2 sequences are SGHDN and FVKESK. CDR3 length: 17 residues. The V call is TRBV14, the J call TRBJ2-2; no reliable D call. Sequenced material: PBMCs. The TCR sequence derives from a woman in her 70s in good health and CMV-seropositive. CDR3 DNA: TGTGCCAGCAGCCAAGATTTTATGCAGGCAGCTACCGGGGAGCTGTTTTTT. It codes for CASSQDFMQAATGELFF.